A selection of T cell receptor beta chains follows, all from one sample in a study of shared clonotypes between healthy human individuals. Assay: immunoSEQ multiplex PCR; the TCRdb copy retains only in-frame clones and omits some. The sample comprises 650,000 to 800,000 clones, about 92% of which are singletons, and 24% rests with the top ten. Sequencing was done on a sample of naive CD8+ T cells sorted from blood. The origin of the receptors is a man aged 25 to 45 in good health. Both conserved end residues are part of each CDR3. The D gene is left open where the match is weak. Only some rows state a clone size, as once, few, many or a class for expanded clones.

>.|TRBJ2-5|TRBV10-1|.
CASSRGFTGPETQYF
TGCGCCAGCAGCAGAGGTTTTACAGGGCCGGAGACCCAGTACTTC
>.|TRBJ2-5|TRBV27|TRBD2
CASGPGTAGGKYF
TGTGCCAGCGGACCGGGGACAGCGGGGGGAAAGTACTTC
>.|TRBJ2-1|TRBV19|TRBD2
CASSIGSKAGTSAYNEQFF
TGTGCCAGTAGTATTGGGAGCAAGGCCGGGACTAGCGCCTACAATGAGCAGTTCTTC
>.|TRBJ1-5|TRBV27|TRBD1
CASSTGGVAQPQHF
TGTGCCAGCAGTACAGGGGGGGTGGCTCAGCCCCAGCATTTT
>.|TRBJ1-1|TRBV6-5|.
CASSYSRGNTEAFF
TGTGCCAGCAGTTACTCGAGGGGGAACACTGAAGCTTTCTTT
>.|TRBJ2-1|TRBV28|.
CASKRDASIYNEQFF
TGTGCCAGCAAAAGGGACGCCTCGATTTACAATGAGCAGTTCTTC
>.|TRBJ2-7|TRBV11-2|TRBD1
CASSRGQSYEQYF
TGTGCCAGCAGCAGGGGACAGTCCTACGAGCAGTACTTC
>.|TRBJ2-7|TRBV27|.
CASSLSRSYEQYF
TGTGCCAGCAGTTTGTCCAGATCCTACGAGCAGTACTTC
>.|TRBJ2-7|TRBV9|.
CASSSGGNHYEQYF
TGTGCCAGCTCATCAGGGGGGAACCACTACGAGCAGTACTTC
>once|TRBJ1-5|TRBV28|.
CASRSSQGYSNQPQHF
TGTGCCAGCAGATCTTCCCAGGGGTATAGCAATCAGCCCCAGCATTTT
>.|TRBJ2-7|TRBV27|.
CASSPSVRAYEQYF
TGTGCCAGCAGTCCTAGCGTCAGGGCCTACGAGCAGTACTTC
>once|TRBJ2-7|TRBV28|.
CASSFARIITYEQYF
TGTGCCAGCAGTTTTGCCCGGATTATAACCTACGAGCAGTACTTC
>.|TRBJ2-7|TRBV27|.
CASSFGTEQYF
TGTGCCAGCAGTTTTGGGACCGAGCAGTACTTC
>.|TRBJ2-3|TRBV2|.
CASTSERSVGATSTDTQYF
TGTGCCAGCACCTCAGAGAGGTCTGTGGGGGCCACTAGCACAGATACGCAGTATTTT
>.|TRBJ2-7|TRBV2|.
CASSGGYEQYF
TGTGCCAGCAGTGGAGGATACGAGCAGTACTTC
>.|TRBJ2-1|TRBV10-3|.
CAISDSYEQFF
TGTGCCATCAGTGACAGTTATGAGCAGTTCTTC
>.|TRBJ1-1|TRBV28|TRBD1
CASSFSGTVEAFF
TGTGCCAGCAGTTTCTCCGGGACAGTTGAAGCTTTCTTT
>.|TRBJ2-7|TRBV6-5|.
CASSYSIGSYEQYF
TGTGCCAGCAGTTACTCAATCGGCTCCTACGAGCAGTACTTC
>.|TRBJ2-1|TRBV19|TRBD2
CASTSTSASSYNEQFF
TGTGCCAGTACCTCGACTAGCGCCAGCTCCTACAATGAGCAGTTCTTC
>.|TRBJ2-3|TRBV9|.
CASSVVITDTQYF
TGTGCCAGCAGCGTAGTAATCACAGATACGCAGTATTTT
>.|TRBJ1-4|TRBV27|.
CASSPVQGTPRGGEKLFF
TGTGCCAGCAGCCCTGTTCAGGGGACACCCCGCGGCGGTGAAAAACTGTTTTTT
>.|TRBJ2-1|TRBV7-8|TRBD2
CASSLGVAGPYNEQFF
TGTGCCAGCAGCTTAGGGGTAGCGGGACCGTACAATGAGCAGTTCTTC
>.|TRBJ2-4|TRBV7-9|.
CASSLGDMKNIQYF
TGTGCCAGCAGCTTAGGGGACATGAAAAACATTCAGTACTTC
>.|TRBJ1-3|TRBV7-3|TRBD1
CASSSFGQDLSGNTIYF
TGTGCCAGCAGCTCGTTTGGACAGGACCTCTCTGGAAACACCATATATTTT
>.|TRBJ1-5|TRBV28|.
CASSLSQDTGPYSNQPQHF
TGTGCCAGCAGTTTATCGCAGGACACAGGGCCTTATAGCAATCAGCCCCAGCATTTT
>.|TRBJ2-1|TRBV27|TRBD2
CASRPWGGSSYNEQFF
TGTGCCAGCAGACCCTGGGGCGGGAGCTCCTACAATGAGCAGTTCTTC
>.|TRBJ2-1|TRBV27|TRBD2
CASSLWLAGRLNEQFF
TGTGCCAGCAGTTTATGGCTAGCGGGAAGGTTGAATGAGCAGTTCTTC
>.|TRBJ2-7|TRBV6-5|TRBD1
CASSSGTVFVEQYF
TGTGCCAGCAGTTCCGGGACAGTTTTTGTCGAGCAGTACTTC
>.|TRBJ1-1|TRBV27|.
CASSLVRPNTEAFF
TGTGCCAGCAGTTTAGTCAGGCCGAACACTGAAGCTTTCTTT
>.|TRBJ2-3|TRBV7-2|TRBD2
CASSPGLAALGADTQYF
TGTGCCAGCAGCCCGGGACTAGCGGCCCTGGGCGCAGATACGCAGTATTTT
>.|TRBJ2-7|TRBV7-9|TRBD2
CASKNTTSGSFPGLYF
TGTGCCAGCAAGAATACGACTAGCGGGAGTTTTCCTGGCCTGTACTTC
>.|TRBJ1-2|TRBV7-9|.
CASSQDPAARYGYTF
TGCGCCAGCAGCCAAGACCCCGCCGCACGCTATGGCTACACCTTC
>.|TRBJ2-1|TRBV7-2|.
CASTYRTGYNEQFF
TGTGCCAGCACCTACAGGACGGGTTACAATGAGCAGTTCTTC
>.|TRBJ2-7|TRBV4-1|.
CASSQDLREDREQYF
TGCGCCAGCAGCCAAGATCTCAGAGAGGACCGCGAGCAGTACTTC
>once|TRBJ2-7|TRBV9|.
CASSLGGVHEQYF
TGTGCCAGCAGCTTAGGAGGGGTCCACGAGCAGTACTTC
>.|TRBJ2-3|TRBV25-1|.
CASSERPAPGTDTQYF
TGTGCCAGCAGTGAACGCCCAGCTCCCGGCACAGATACGCAGTATTTT
>.|TRBJ2-7|TRBV5-1|TRBD1
CASSPARDSSYEQYF
TGCGCCAGCAGTCCCGCCCGGGACAGCTCCTACGAGCAGTACTTC
>.|TRBJ2-7|TRBV11-2|.
CASSSSAGGYEQYF
TGTGCCAGCAGCTCCAGTGCAGGGGGGTACGAGCAGTACTTC
>.|TRBJ2-2|TRBV27|TRBD2
CASSFLAGGPNGELFF
TGTGCCAGCAGTTTCTTGGCGGGAGGGCCGAACGGGGAGCTGTTTTTT
>.|TRBJ2-2|TRBV15|.
CATRGPTGELFF
TGTGCCACCAGAGGCCCCACCGGGGAGCTGTTTTTT
>.|TRBJ2-2|TRBV7-9|.
CASSLITPGTGELFF
TGTGCCAGCAGCTTAATCACGCCAGGCACCGGGGAGCTGTTTTTT
>.|TRBJ2-3|TRBV27|.
CASSLSIPALTDTQYF
TGTGCCAGCAGTTTATCGATCCCAGCACTCACAGATACGCAGTATTTT
>.|TRBJ2-5|TRBV4-2|.
CASSQEFGGLRETQYF
TGTGCCAGCAGCCAAGAATTTGGCGGACTTCGGGAGACCCAGTACTTC
>few|TRBJ2-7|TRBV7-9|TRBD2
CASGGASGYEQYF
TGTGCCAGCGGAGGCGCTAGCGGCTACGAGCAGTACTTC
>.|TRBJ2-3|TRBV5-1|.
CASSLIALSSTDTQYF
TGCGCCAGCAGCTTGATTGCACTATCTAGCACAGATACGCAGTATTTT
>.|TRBJ2-3|TRBV14|TRBD2
CASSLAGDTDTQYF
TGTGCCAGCAGCCTAGCGGGAGACACAGATACGCAGTATTTT
>once|TRBJ1-2|TRBV19|.
CASSEDYRSYGYTF
TGTGCCAGTAGTGAGGACTACCGGTCATATGGCTACACCTTC
>.|TRBJ2-7|TRBV6-5|.
CASSPTGSYEQYF
TGTGCCAGCAGCCCCACAGGGTCCTACGAGCAGTACTTC
>once|TRBJ2-7|TRBV19|.
CASSIVGGIPYEQYF
TGTGCCAGTAGTATAGTTGGAGGGATTCCCTACGAGCAGTACTTC
>.|TRBJ2-7|TRBV7-9|TRBD2
CASSLLVSGRAFSYEQYF
TGTGCCAGCAGCTTATTGGTTAGCGGGAGGGCCTTTTCCTACGAGCAGTACTTC
>.|TRBJ2-7|TRBV27|.
CASSLTLNHYEQYF
TGTGCCAGCAGTTTAACGCTGAATCACTACGAGCAGTACTTC
>.|TRBJ2-1|TRBV5-4|TRBD2
CASSPTSGSSNEQFF
TGTGCCAGCAGCCCGACTAGCGGGAGTAGCAATGAGCAGTTCTTC
>.|TRBJ2-1|TRBV9|TRBD2
CASSVGLGTSGRNEQFF
TGTGCCAGCAGCGTAGGGCTAGGGACTAGCGGGAGAAATGAGCAGTTCTTC
>.|TRBJ1-2|TRBV7-9|.
CASSLVGEGYTF
TGTGCCAGCAGCTTAGTAGGCGAGGGCTACACCTTC
>.|TRBJ2-5|TRBV6-4|.
CASSREGHHQETQYF
TGTGCCAGCAGTCGGGAAGGACACCACCAAGAGACCCAGTACTTC